Detailed here is one T cell receptor (beta chain). Its antigen remains unidentified. There are no base qualities to consult, and no much larger clone falls within one base. TCR CDR3 regions were amplified from genomic DNA by multiplex PCR using the deep immunoSEQ assay. For each cell subset, the extracted genomic DNA was distributed evenly across all wells of several immunoSEQ 96-well plates, and each plate served as one replicate. For sorted subsets, roughly 200 ng of genomic DNA, equivalent to tens of thousands of T cell genomes, went into each replicate PCR. Purified libraries were quantified with a Qubit 3.0 fluorometer, sized on a Bioanalyzer 2100, and re-quantified with the KAPA Library Quantification kit. Every immunoSEQ 96-well plate was sequenced on a dedicated single-read 150-cycle Illumina NextSeq 550 flow cell. On the study's bioinformatics: The immunoSEQ output contained only junctional sequences without quality scores, so filtering could not match that applied to full-length reads. To assign V/J genes and CDR3, sequences were annotated using PyIR, a Python wrapper for IgBLAST v1.9, with IMGT germline references. Reads were removed for weak V/J assignments (E-value above 1e-6), missing CDR3, stop codons, out-of-frame junctions, or ambiguous translated residues. V3J clonotypes were defined as sequences sharing the same inferred V gene, J gene, and CDR3 amino acid sequence. The percentage overlap between two repertoires was calculated by dividing the number of shared unique clonotypes by the size of the smaller repertoire. RTK rarefaction, the Chao1 estimator, and Recon v2.1 estimates of unobserved clonotypes were used to assess repertoire richness. Generation probabilities for all TCRbeta clonotypes obtained by the gDNA method from a handful of donors were computed using OLGA. The table comes from immuneACCESS by way of TCRdb, which keeps in-frame sequences with V and J called. Part of the clones is missing from these tables; in studies checked, under half for an unresolved V gene and the rest for unknown reasons. V, J and clone size reflect that table, while D and trimming were determined from the DNA. The sample includes about 600,000 clones, with 95% to 98% observed a single time. The top ten clonotypes cover about 0.06% of the sample.

The donors were healthy, HIV-negative adults with no recently reported acute infections or vaccinations. Every donor was a Caucasian adult residing in Nashville, Tennessee, USA. Magnetic negative selection was used to enrich CD4+ T cells, after which naive cells were positively selected on CD45RA and the negative fraction became the memory subset. Blood was collected by leukapheresis, and PBMCs were isolated by Ficoll-Histopaque density gradient centrifugation and then cryopreserved in liquid nitrogen vapor phase. Analytical flow cytometry was used to check the purity and quantity of each magnetically sorted T cell population. Genomic DNA was isolated from each sorted fraction and quantified by UV absorbance on a Nanodrop 2000c. Trimming takes 5 bases from V and 4 bases from J, and the germline ends sit 19 bases apart. From the germline V gene, CDR1 is MDHEN and CDR2 is SYDVKM. Taken from cysteine to phenylalanine, the CDR3 has 16 residues. Only the CDR3 DNA stays, 48 bases, in frame from base 1.

These data originate in a study of shared clonotypes between healthy human individuals (dated by TCRdb to 2019 to 2021). Regarding the study in general: A couple of women and a few men aged 18 to 49 years were included in the cohort. For each donor, CD4 naive and CD4 memory were each run on three plates, CD8 naive on two plates, and CD8 memory on one plate. The study deeply sequenced blood TCR repertoires of about 5 healthy adults to estimate repertoire size and the extent of clonotype sharing between individuals. To increase sequencing depth and limit assay-specific biases, TCR repertoire library preparation and sequencing were carried out by different laboratories using diverse techniques. Each donor's leukapheresis produced roughly between about 0.9 and 9.5 billion PBMCs. The study at large found these results: Compared with non-shared clonotypes, clonotypes shared by all four sorted-subset donors had higher generation probabilities. Based on pairwise subsampling, the degree of clonotype sharing among donors was expected to be affected by sequencing depth. Estimated clonotype richness was generally larger for naive than for memory subsets. Rarefaction of sorted-subset datasets indicated incomplete sequencing despite the large sequencing depth. Sampling was limited to blood, and TCR repertoires in tissue likely differ from TCR repertoires in blood. Because the study included only a small number of donors, the genetic and exposure-history diversity represented was limited. Around 5.4% of naive CD4, approximately 3.7% of naive CD8, about 2.1% of memory CD4, and roughly 0.4% of memory CD8 clonotypes were shared across a handful of donors.

Sequenced material: naive CD4+ T cells sorted from blood. The sample's cell subset or site label, in plain terms: CD45RA+ positively selected. This receptor chain uses TRBV28 and TRBJ2-3; the D gene is perhaps TRBD1, from 6 matching bases. The source of this sequence is a woman aged 25 to 45 in good health. The CDR3: CASSVQGRLFPDTQYF. The nucleotides are TGTGCCAGCAGTGTACAGGGCCGTCTTTTCCCAGATACGCAGTATTTT.